This T cell receptor beta chain stems from a study of beta chain features in type 1 diabetes. Study information: About 110,000,000 sorted cells were examined across all samples. Study findings and constraints: There was a moderate but significant shortening of TCRB CDR3s in all four CD4+ subsets of Type 1 diabetes patients. Resolution of whether HLA type affects TCRB rearrangement was not achieved here. It was among patients, rather than healthy donors, that naive, central memory and Treg TCRB repertoires appeared more similar.

Since all of the isolated RNA was reverse transcribed, expressed TCRB transcripts were what got sequenced. Produced via immunoSEQ multiplex PCR; TCRdb's table is partial and in-frame only. Among about 29,000 clones, roughly 50% were seen once, and the ten largest hold 1.4% to 1.5%. Researchers reported sorting CD4+ naive, central memory, regulatory and stem cell-like memory cells via CD45RO/CCR7/CD25/CD127/CD95/CD27. The CDR3 totals 15 residues. Germline CDR1 ENHRY, CDR2 SYGVKD. V gave up 6 bases and J gave up 2 bases; unmatched junction bases: 7. This clone has only a few counts. The antigen is unknown.

This clonotype was sampled from a woman between 18 and 30 years old with type 1 diabetes. This rearrangement joins TRBV10-3 to TRBJ2-7, with TRBD2 identical over 10 bases. Sequencing was done on a sample of Tregs from blood. The CDR3 bases are TGTGCCATCAGAGTAACTAGCGGGGCTGCCTACGAGCAGTACTTC. This gives the protein CAIRVTSGAAYEQYF.